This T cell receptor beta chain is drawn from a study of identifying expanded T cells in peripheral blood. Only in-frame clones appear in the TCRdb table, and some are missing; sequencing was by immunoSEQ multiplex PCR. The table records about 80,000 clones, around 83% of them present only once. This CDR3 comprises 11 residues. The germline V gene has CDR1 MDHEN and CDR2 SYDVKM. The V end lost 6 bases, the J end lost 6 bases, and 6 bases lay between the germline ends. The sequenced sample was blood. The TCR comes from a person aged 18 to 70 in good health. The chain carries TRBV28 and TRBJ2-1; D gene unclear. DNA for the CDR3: TGTGCCAGCAGGACGGTCAATGAGCAGTTCTTC. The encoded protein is CASRTVNEQFF. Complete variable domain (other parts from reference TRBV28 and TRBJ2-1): DVKVTQSSRYLVKRTGEKVFLECVQDMDHENMFWYRQDPGLGLRLIYFSYDVKMKEKGDIPEGYSVSREKKERFSLILESASTNQTSMYLCASRTVNEQFFGPGTRLTVL.